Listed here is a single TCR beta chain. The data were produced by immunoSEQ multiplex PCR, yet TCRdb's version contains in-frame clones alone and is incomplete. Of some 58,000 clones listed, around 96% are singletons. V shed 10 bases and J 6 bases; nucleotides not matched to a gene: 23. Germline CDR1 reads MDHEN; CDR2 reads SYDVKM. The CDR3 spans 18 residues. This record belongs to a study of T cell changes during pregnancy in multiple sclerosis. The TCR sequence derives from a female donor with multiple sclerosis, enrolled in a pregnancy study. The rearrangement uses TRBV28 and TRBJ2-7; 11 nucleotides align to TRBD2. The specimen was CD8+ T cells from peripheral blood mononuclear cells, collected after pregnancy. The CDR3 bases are TGTGCCATCTCTTCGGGGGGACACCCGACTAGCGGGACTGGCGAGCAGTACTTC. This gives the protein CAISSGGHPTSGTGEQYF.